These T cell receptor beta chains were read from a single sample in a study of blood T cell repertoires in COVID-19. Sequenced by immunoSEQ multiplex PCR; TCRdb stores in-frame clones only, minus some. This sample has a few hundred thousand clones, with over 80% found just once. Sequenced: PBMCs or T cells enriched from blood (not recorded which). All receptors derive from a woman aged 50 to 60 who had recovered from COVID-19. Both conserved end residues are part of each CDR3. A D gene is named only where the DNA matches it firmly. Clone size is given for some rows only: seen once, a few or many times, or a class if the clone is expanded.

D gene	clone size	J gene	V gene	CDR3 protein	CDR3 DNA
TRBD2	NA	TRBJ2-2	TRBV29-1	CSAKRTSGIGGGELFF	TGCAGCGCCAAAAGGACTAGCGGGATTGGAGGCGGGGAGCTGTTTTTT
NA	NA	TRBJ1-1	TRBV2	CASSDTPTGSGTEAFF	TGTGCCAGCAGTGACACACCCACAGGGTCGGGCACTGAAGCTTTCTTT
NA	NA	TRBJ1-2	TRBV5-8	CASSLGQNYGYTF	TGTGCCAGCAGCTTGGGCCAGAACTATGGCTACACCTTC
TRBD2	NA	TRBJ2-5	TRBV5-1	CASSLAGGQGILQETQYF	TGCGCCAGCAGCTTGGCGGGGGGGCAGGGGATCCTCCAAGAGACCCAGTACTTC
NA	NA	TRBJ1-1	TRBV15	CATSRDQGNEAFF	TGTGCCACCAGCAGAGATCAGGGGAATGAAGCTTTCTTT
NA	NA	TRBJ2-5	TRBV24-1	CATSDSQGQETQYF	TGTGCCACCAGTGACTCACAGGGACAAGAGACCCAGTACTTC
NA	NA	TRBJ2-7	TRBV20-1	CSASTPRTDYYEQYF	TGCAGTGCTAGTACCCCTCGAACAGATTACTACGAGCAGTACTTC
TRBD2	NA	TRBJ2-7	TRBV11-3	CASSKVGLAVYEQYF	TGTGCCAGCAGCAAAGTGGGACTAGCGGTCTACGAGCAGTACTTC
NA	NA	TRBJ1-2	TRBV10-1	CASTGLRNAYGYTF	TGCGCCAGTACGGGACTCCGAAATGCATATGGCTACACCTTC
NA	NA	TRBJ1-5	TRBV18	CASSPQAETNNQPQHF	TGTGCCAGCTCACCACAGGCAGAAACTAACAATCAGCCCCAGCATTTT
NA	NA	TRBJ1-6	TRBV25-1	CASSGRVGVHF	TGTGCCAGCAGTGGTCGCGTGGGAGTTCACTTT
NA	NA	TRBJ1-2	TRBV19	CASKTETGGYGYTF	TGTGCCAGTAAAACCGAAACGGGGGGCTATGGCTACACCTTC
NA	once	TRBJ1-3	TRBV5-6	CASSVEGVAGNTIYF	TGTGCCAGCAGCGTCGAGGGGGTCGCTGGAAACACCATATATTTT
NA	NA	TRBJ1-2	TRBV19	CASSIGTGYYGYTF	TGTGCCAGTAGTATAGGTACAGGGTACTATGGCTACACCTTC
NA	NA	TRBJ1-2	TRBV6-6	CASSQKTGLYGYTF	TGTGCCAGCAGTCAAAAGACAGGCCTCTATGGCTACACCTTC